This TCR beta chain was sequenced during a study of regulatory T cells in long-lasting Graves disease. Germline lookup yields CDR1 MNHEY and CDR2 SVGEGT. V lost 10 bases, J lost 5 bases, and 14 bases stayed unmatched. There are 17 residues in the CDR3. In its sample, this clonotype was seen many times. What it binds is not known. According to the study, TCR beta libraries were built with iRepertoire HTBI primers and CDR3-region Arm-PCR. TCRdb itself ran the multiplex PCR reads through MiXCR, one entry per CDR3 protein. The sample lists roughly 500,000 distinct CDR3 sequences; 12% to 15% were seen once. Overall study findings and caveats: Having few samples may have compromised the accuracy.

Time point noted: newly diagnosed GD, antithyroid drugs for less than 3 months. Following extraction of RNA from PBMCs, that RNA was used to make the TCR library. The same data also contributed to another study, on T cells in Graves' hyperthyroidism and ophthalmopathy. From that paper: Uncontrolled infection, other autoimmune disease, pregnancy or lactation barred patients from enrollment. Researchers ran a first-round RT-PCR on the TCR CDR3 using the HTBI primer set.

This TCR was recovered from a woman aged 50 to 60 with Graves disease. The input for sequencing was peripheral blood mononuclear cells (PBMCs), taken at new diagnosis, from a patient treated with antithyroid drugs. The chain is built from TRBV6-2 or TRBV6-3 and TRBJ2-3, with 14 bases aligning to TRBD2. The CDR3 DNA is TGTGCCACCACCCGCTTTCCGGGACTAGCGGGAGAAGATACGCAGTATTTT. It translates to CATTRFPGLAGEDTQYF.